Detailed here is one T cell receptor beta chain. Its antigen is unknown. The sample originates from a study of CD8+ T cells in alopecia areata. Whole-study findings and limits: In lesional scalp, particularly from alopecia totalis/universalis, clonality was higher than in normal scalp.

The authors extracted RNA and reverse transcribed it into cDNA as the sequencing template. Assay: immunoSEQ multiplex PCR; the TCRdb copy retains only in-frame clones and omits some. Of roughly 200,000 clones in the sample, roughly 61% were seen once. Documented treatment: oral pan-JAK inhibitor, 5-10 mg twice daily. V dropped 4 bases and J dropped 4 bases, with 22 bases sitting between them. CDR1 SQVTM and CDR2 ANQGSEA come from the germline V gene. This CDR3 comprises 16 residues. The TCR was taken from a human donor with alopecia areata. Sequenced material: CD8+ T cells sorted from blood, taken at week 24, from a patient treated with tofacitinib. The V call is TRBV29-1, the J call TRBJ1-2, with D tentatively TRBD1 (5 bases). The CDR3 sequence is CSVVIGDGQTPYGYTF. The CDR3 DNA reads as TGCAGCGTTGTTATCGGGGATGGACAAACTCCCTATGGCTACACCTTC.